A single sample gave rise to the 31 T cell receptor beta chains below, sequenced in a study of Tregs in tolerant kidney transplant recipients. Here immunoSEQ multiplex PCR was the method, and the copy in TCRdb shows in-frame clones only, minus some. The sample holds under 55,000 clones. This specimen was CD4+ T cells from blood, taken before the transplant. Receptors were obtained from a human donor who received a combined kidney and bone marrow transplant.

The CDR3 region is CSASSDNTDTQYF. CDR3 DNA (partial): TGCAGTGCTAGTTCGGACAACACAGATACG. The chain is built from TRBV20-1 and TRBJ2-3; possible D gene TRBD1, 5 bases. The read stops 3 residues short of the end of the CDR3; the missing end is completed from the germline J gene. Trimming removed 3 bases from V and 2 bases from J, with 9 bases in between. Per the germline V gene, CDR1 is DFQATT and CDR2 is SNEGSKA (reference sequence). The CDR3 length is 13 residues.

The sequenced part of the CDR3 DNA is TGTGCCAGCAGCTCCAGGGGTTTGCCAGAGACC. Protein sequence: CASSSRGLPET. The whole CDR3 reads CASSSRGLPETQYF. The chain recombines TRBV7-2 with TRBJ2-5, with a tentative D call TRBD1 (6 bases). The read gets to within 3 residues of the CDR3 end, and the germline J gene fills in the rest. Trimming left V 4 bases short and J 4 bases short, with 13 bases between. This CDR3 region has 14 residues. Germline-derived CDR1 and CDR2 are SGHTA and FQGNSA.

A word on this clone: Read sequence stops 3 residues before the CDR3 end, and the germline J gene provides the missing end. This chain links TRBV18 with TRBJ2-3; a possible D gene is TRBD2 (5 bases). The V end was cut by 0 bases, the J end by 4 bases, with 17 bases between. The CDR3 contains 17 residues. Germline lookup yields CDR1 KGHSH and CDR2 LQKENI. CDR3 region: CASSPPRLTSRPDTQYF. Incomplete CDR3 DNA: TGTGCCAGCTCACCACCTCGGCTAACTAGTCGACCAGATACG.

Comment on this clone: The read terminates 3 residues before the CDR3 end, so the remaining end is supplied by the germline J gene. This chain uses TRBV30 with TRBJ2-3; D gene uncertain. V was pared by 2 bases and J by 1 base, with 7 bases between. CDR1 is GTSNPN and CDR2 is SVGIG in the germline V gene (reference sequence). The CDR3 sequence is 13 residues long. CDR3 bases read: TGTGCCTGGAGTCCCCGGGGCACAGATACG. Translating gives CAWSPRGTDT. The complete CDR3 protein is CAWSPRGTDTQYF.

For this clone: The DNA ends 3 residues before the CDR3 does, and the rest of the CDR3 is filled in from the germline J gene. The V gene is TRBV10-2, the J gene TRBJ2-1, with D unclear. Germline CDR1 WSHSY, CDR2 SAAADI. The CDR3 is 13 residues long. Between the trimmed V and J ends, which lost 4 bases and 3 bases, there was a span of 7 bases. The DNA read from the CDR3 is TGCGCCAGCAGTGCCAGCGACTACAATGAG. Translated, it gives CASSASDYNE. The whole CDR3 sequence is CASSASDYNEQFF.

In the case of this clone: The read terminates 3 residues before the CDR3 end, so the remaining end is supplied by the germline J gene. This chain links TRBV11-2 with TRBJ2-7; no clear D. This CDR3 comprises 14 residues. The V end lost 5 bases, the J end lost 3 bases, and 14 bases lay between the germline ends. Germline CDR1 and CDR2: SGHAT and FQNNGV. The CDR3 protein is CASSPRQHSYEQYF. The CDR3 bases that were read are TGTGCCAGCAGCCCCCGGCAGCACAGCTACGAG.

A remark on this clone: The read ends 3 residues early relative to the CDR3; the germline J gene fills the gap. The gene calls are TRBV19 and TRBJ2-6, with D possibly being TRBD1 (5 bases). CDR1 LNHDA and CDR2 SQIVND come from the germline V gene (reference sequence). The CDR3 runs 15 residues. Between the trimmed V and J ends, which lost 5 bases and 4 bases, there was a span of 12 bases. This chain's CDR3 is CASSSGSLGANVLTF. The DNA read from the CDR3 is TGTGCCAGTAGTTCAGGGTCCCTCGGGGCCAACGTC.

The covered CDR3 bases are TGTGCCATCAGCCCCCGGACAGGGGCTTATTCACCC. This sequence encodes CAISPRTGAYSP. The entire CDR3 reads CAISPRTGAYSPLHF. The genes are TRBV10-3 and TRBJ1-6; 9 bases agree with TRBD1. The read ends 3 residues early relative to the CDR3; the germline J gene fills the gap. CDR1 ENHRY and CDR2 SYGVKD come from the germline V gene. The CDR3 has 15 amino acids. V trimming: 6 bases; J trimming: 8 bases; junction bases outside the gene matches: 8.

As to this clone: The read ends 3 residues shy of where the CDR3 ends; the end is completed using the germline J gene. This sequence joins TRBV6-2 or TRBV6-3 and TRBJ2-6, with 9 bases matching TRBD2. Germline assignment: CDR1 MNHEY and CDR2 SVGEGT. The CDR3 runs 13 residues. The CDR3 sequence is CASRGTSSWVLTF. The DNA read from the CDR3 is TGTGCCAGCAGGGGGACTAGCTCTTGGGTC.

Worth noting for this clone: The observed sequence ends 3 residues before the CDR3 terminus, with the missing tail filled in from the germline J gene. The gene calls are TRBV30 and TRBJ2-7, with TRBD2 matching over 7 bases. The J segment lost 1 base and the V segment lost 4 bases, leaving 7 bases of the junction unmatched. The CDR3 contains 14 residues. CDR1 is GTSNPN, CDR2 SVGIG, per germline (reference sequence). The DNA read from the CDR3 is TGTGCCTGGAAGGCGGGACTACTGTCCTACGAG. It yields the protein CAWKAGLLSYE. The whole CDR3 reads CAWKAGLLSYEQYF.

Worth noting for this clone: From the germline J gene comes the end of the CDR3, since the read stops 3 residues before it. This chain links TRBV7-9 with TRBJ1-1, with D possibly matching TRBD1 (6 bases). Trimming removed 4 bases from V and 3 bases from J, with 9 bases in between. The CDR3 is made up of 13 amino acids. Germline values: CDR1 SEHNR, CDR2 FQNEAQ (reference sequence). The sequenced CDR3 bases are TGTGCCAGCAGCTCTCAGGGGTACACTGAA. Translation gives CASSSQGYTE. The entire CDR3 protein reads CASSSQGYTEAFF.

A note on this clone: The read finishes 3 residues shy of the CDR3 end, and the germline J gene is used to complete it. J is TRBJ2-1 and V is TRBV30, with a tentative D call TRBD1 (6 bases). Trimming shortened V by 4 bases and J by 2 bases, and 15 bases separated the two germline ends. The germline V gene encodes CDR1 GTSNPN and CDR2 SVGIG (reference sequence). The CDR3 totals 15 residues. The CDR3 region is CAWKEGGIPYNEQFF. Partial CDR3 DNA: TGTGCCTGGAAGGAAGGGGGTATCCCCTACAATGAG.

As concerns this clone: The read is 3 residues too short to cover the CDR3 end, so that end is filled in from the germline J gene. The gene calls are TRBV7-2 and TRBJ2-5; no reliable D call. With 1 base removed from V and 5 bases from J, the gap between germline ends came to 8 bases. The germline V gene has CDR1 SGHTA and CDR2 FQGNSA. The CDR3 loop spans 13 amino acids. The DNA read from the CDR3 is TGTGCCAGCAGCTTAGGGCTGGTGGAGACC. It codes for CASSLGLVET. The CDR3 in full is CASSLGLVETQYF.

CDR3 DNA, as far as it was read: TGTGCCAGCAGCTTAGTAAAACAGGGCAATCAGCCC. Its protein is CASSLVKQGNQP. The full CDR3 protein reads CASSLVKQGNQPQHF. The chain employs TRBV7-2 and TRBJ1-5; possible D gene TRBD1, 5 bases. The missing CDR3 end, 3 residues past where the read stops, is filled in from the germline J gene. The CDR3 has 15 amino acids. Germline V lookup: CDR1 SGHTA, CDR2 FQGNSA. Trimming took 1 base from V and 2 from J, leaving 9 bases between them.

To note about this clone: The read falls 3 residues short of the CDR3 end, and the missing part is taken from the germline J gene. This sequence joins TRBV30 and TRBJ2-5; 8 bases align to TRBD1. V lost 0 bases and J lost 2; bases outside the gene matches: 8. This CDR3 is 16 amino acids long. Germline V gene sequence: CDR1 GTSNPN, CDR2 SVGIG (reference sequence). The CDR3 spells CAWSVLSGTGQETQYF. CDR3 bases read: TGTGCCTGGAGTGTACTCTCCGGGACAGGACAAGAGACC.

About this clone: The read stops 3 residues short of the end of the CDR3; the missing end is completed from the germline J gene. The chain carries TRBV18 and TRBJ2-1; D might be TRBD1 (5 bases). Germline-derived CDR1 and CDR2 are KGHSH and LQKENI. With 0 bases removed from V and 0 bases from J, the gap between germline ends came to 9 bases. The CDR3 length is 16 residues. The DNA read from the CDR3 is TGTGCCAGCTCACCACCGACAGCCAGCTCCTACAATGAG. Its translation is CASSPPTASSYNE. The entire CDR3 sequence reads CASSPPTASSYNEQFF.

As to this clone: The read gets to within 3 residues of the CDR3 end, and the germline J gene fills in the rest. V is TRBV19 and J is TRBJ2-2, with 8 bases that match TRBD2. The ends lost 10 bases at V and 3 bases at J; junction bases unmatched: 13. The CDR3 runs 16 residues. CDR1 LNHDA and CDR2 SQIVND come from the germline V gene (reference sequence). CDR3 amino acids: CATSKLLAEYTGELFF. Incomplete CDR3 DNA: TGTGCCACCTCAAAACTACTAGCGGAATACACCGGGGAG.

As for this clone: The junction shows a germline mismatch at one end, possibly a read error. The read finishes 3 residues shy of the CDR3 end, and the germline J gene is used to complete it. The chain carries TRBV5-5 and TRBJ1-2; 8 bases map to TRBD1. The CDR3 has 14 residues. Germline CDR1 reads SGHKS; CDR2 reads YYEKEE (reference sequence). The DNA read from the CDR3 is TGTGCCAGCAGCTTGGGGGCAGGGGGCTATGGG. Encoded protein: CASSLGAGGYG. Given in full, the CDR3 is CASSLGAGGYGYTF.

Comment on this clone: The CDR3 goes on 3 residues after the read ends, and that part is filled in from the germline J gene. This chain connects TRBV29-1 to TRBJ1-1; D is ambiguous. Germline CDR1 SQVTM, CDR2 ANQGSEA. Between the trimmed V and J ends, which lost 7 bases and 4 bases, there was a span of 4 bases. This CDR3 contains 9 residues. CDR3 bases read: TGCAGCGCTCTCACTGAA. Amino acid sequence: CSALTE. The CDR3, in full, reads CSALTEAFF.

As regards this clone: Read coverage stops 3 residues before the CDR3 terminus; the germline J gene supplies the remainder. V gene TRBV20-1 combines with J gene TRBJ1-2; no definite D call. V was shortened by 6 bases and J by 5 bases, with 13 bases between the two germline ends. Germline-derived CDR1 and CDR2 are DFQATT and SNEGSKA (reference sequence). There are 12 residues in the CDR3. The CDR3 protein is CSAPSAIYGYTF. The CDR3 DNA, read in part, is TGCAGTGCACCTTCTGCTATATATGGC.

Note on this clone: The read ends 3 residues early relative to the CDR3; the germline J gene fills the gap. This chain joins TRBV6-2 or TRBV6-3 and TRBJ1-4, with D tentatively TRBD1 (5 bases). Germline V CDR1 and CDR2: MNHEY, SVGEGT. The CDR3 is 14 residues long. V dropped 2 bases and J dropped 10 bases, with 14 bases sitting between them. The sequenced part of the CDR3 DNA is TGTGCCAGCAGTTACCCCCTCCAGGGAGGAAAA. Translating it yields CASSYPLQGGK. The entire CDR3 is CASSYPLQGGKLFF.

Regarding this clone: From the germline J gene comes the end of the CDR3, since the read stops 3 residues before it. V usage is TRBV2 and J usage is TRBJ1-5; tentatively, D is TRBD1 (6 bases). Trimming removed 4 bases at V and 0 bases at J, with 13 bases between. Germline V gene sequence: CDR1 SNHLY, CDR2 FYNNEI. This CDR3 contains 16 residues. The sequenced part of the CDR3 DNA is TGTGCCAGCAGTGGCCGGACAGTTGATAGCAATCAGCCC. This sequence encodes CASSGRTVDSNQP. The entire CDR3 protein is CASSGRTVDSNQPQHF.

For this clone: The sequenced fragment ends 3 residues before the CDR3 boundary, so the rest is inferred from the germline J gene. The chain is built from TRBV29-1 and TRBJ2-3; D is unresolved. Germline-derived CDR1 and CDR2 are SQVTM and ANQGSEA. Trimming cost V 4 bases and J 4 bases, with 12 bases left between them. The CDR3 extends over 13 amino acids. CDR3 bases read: TGCAGCGTTGTTGGCAGGTTTTCAGATACG. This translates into CSVVGRFSDT. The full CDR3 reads CSVVGRFSDTQYF.

The CDR3 protein is CASSLTSGQETQYF. CDR3 bases read: TGTGCCAGCTCGCTGACTAGCGGGCAAGAGACC. This chain connects TRBV18 to TRBJ2-5, with 10 nucleotides matching TRBD2. Read coverage stops 3 residues before the CDR3 terminus; the germline J gene supplies the remainder. Trimming cost V 6 bases and J 2 bases; bases outside gene matches: 3. Germline V CDR1 and CDR2: KGHSH, LQKENI. This CDR3 contains 14 residues. The full variable domain, its missing parts supplied by reference TRBV18 and TRBJ2-5, is NAGVMQNPRHLVRRRGQEARLRCSPMKGHSHVYWYRQLPEEGLKFMVYLQKENIIDESGMPKERFSAEFPKEGPSILRIQQVVRGDSAAYFCASSLTSGQETQYFGPGTRLLVL.

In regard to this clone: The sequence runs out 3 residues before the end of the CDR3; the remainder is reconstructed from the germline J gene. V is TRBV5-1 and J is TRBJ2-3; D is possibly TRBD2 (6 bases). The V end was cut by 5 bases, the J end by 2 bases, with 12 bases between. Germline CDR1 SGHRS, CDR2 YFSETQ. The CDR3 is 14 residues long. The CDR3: CASSTRDFTDTQYF. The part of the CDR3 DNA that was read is TGCGCCAGCAGTACCCGGGACTTCACAGATACG.

CDR3 DNA (partial): TGTGCCAGCGGACTCGAGAGTCACAGGGGCGGCAATTCACCC. The encoded protein is CASGLESHRGGNSP. Given in full, the CDR3 is CASGLESHRGGNSPLHF. The genes are TRBV2 and TRBJ1-6, with TRBD1 matching over 7 bases. The read gets to within 3 residues of the CDR3 end, and the germline J gene fills in the rest. V dropped 8 bases and J dropped 7; count of bases not matched to a gene: 17. CDR1 is SNHLY, CDR2 FYNNEI, per germline. The length of the CDR3 is 17 residues.

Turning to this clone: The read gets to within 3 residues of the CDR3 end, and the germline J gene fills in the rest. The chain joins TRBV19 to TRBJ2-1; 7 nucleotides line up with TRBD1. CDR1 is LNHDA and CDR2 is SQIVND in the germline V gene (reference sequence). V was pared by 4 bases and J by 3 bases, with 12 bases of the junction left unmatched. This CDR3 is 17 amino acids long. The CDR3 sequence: CASSKDRSESYYNEQFF. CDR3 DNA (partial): TGTGCCAGTAGTAAGGACAGGTCCGAATCCTACTACAATGAG.

The CDR3 region is CASRRGGTQYF. The DNA read from the CDR3 is TGTGCCAGTAGGAGGGGGGGTACG. The V gene is TRBV19, the J gene TRBJ2-3; possible D gene TRBD2, 7 bases. The read ends 3 residues before the CDR3 terminus; that terminus is restored from the germline J gene. CDR3 length: 11 residues. Trimming removed 6 bases from V and 8 bases from J, with 9 bases in between. Germline CDR1 LNHDA, CDR2 SQIVND (reference sequence).

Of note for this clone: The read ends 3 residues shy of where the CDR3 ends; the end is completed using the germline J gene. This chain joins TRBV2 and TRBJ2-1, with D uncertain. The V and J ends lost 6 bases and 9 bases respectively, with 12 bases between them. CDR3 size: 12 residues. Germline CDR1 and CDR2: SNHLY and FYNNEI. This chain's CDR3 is CASSSLMREQFF. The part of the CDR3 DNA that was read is TGTGCCAGCAGCTCCCTGATGCGTGAG.

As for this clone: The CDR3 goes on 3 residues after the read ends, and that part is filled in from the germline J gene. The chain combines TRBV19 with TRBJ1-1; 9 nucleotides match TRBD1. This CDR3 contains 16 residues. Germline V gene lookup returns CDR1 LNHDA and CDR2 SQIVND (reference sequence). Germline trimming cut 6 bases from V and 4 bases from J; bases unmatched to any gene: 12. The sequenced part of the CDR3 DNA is TGTGCCAGTAGGTCGAGGTCGGGACAGGGCCCCACTGAA. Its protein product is CASRSRSGQGPTE. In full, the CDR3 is CASRSRSGQGPTEAFF.

CDR3 amino acids: CASSLGLDYEQYF. The part of the CDR3 DNA that was read is TGTGCCAGCTCACTGGGACTAGACTACGAG. The J gene is TRBJ2-7, the V gene TRBV18, with 8 bases fitting TRBD2. Read sequence stops 3 residues before the CDR3 end, and the germline J gene provides the missing end. V was pared by 4 bases and J by 3 bases, with 2 bases of the junction left unmatched. CDR1 is KGHSH, CDR2 LQKENI, per germline. This CDR3 has 13 residues.